The sample holds one count of the clone carrying this T cell receptor (beta chain). Germline V gives CDR1 LNHNV, CDR2 YYDKDF (reference sequence). The CDR3 contains 14 residues. Between the trimmed V and J ends, which lost 0 bases and 7 bases, there was a span of 10 bases. These data come from a study of shared T cell receptors in the human thymus. The method was immunoSEQ multiplex PCR; TCRdb's version includes in-frame clones alone and lacks a portion of them. The sample shows about 380,000 clones, approximately 95% of them seen only once. Sequencing used thymocytes. The rearrangement joins TRBV15 to TRBJ1-5; unclear D gene. The sequence was obtained from a human donor. CDR3 sequence (DNA): TGTGCCACCAGCAGAGATTCAGGTGAACAGCCCCAGCATTTT. Protein sequence: CATSRDSGEQPQHF.